This T cell receptor beta chain was profiled in a study of beta chain features in type 1 diabetes. Germline V gene data show CDR1 as LNHNV and CDR2 as YYDKDF (reference sequence). With 2 bases removed from V and 7 bases from J, the gap between germline ends came to 9 bases. The CDR3 totals 13 residues. Broader study findings: There was a possibility that cDNA sequencing over-represented cells with high TCR expression.

The investigators reverse transcribed all of the isolated RNA, so they sequenced expressed TCRB transcripts. Sequencing used immunoSEQ multiplex PCR; TCRdb keeps in-frame clones, though not all of them. The table shows roughly 240,000 clones, with more than 65% occurring only once. Comment on this clone: No antigen is known for it.

This TCR came from a man aged 30 to 45 in good health. V usage is TRBV15 and J usage is TRBJ2-1; D gene uncertain. Sample: naive CD4+ T cells from blood. The CDR3 DNA reads TGTGCCACCAGCAGACCCAGTAAAAATGAGCAGTTCTTC. It translates to CATSRPSKNEQFF.